This TCR beta chain was obtained from a study of CD8+CD57+ T cells in acquired aplastic anemia. For the study at large: Sorting CD4+ and CD8+ cells gave DNA averaging approximately 3 ug.

The TCR beta profiling, which covered VDJ combination and CDR3 sequence, was carried out using genomic DNA as the template. TCRdb re-called the reads through MiXCR, storing one row per CDR3 protein. Here the sample spans approximately 300,000 distinct CDR3 sequences, approximately 58% being singletons. This clonotype was observed at least ten times. Its specificity is not known. Study findings and constraints: Overlapping CD8+ CDR3 repertoires of patients and controls contained some 30 shared sequences. Patient and control CD8+ Simpson's diversity was not significantly different.

The CDR3 covers 13 residues. Trimming took 6 bases from V and 2 from J, leaving 11 bases between them. The germline V gene has CDR1 SGHRS and CDR2 YFSETQ. Patients sequenced had flow cytometry evidence of CD8+CD57+ cell expansion. The patients all had a severe acquired aplastic anemia diagnosis. The specimen was sorted CD4+, CD8+, or CD8+CD57+ T cells (not recorded which) from PBMCs. This chain links TRBV5-1 with TRBJ1-2; D gene unclear. The origin of this receptor is a human donor with aplastic anemia. DNA for the CDR3: TGCGCCAGCACCCTCACGGGGAACTATGGCTACACCTTC. It encodes CASTLTGNYGYTF.